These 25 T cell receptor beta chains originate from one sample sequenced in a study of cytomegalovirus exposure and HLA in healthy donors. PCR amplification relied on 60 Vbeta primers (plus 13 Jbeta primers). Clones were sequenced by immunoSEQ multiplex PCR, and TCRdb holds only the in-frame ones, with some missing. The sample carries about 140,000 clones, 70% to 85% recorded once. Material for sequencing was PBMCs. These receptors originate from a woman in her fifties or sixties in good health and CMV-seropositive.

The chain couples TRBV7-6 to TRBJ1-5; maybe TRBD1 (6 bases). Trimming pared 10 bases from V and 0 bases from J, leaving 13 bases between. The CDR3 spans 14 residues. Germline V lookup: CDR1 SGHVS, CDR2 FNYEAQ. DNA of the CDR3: TGTGCCACAGGACAGTCGGATAGCAATCAGCCCCAGCATTTT. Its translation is CATGQSDSNQPQHF.

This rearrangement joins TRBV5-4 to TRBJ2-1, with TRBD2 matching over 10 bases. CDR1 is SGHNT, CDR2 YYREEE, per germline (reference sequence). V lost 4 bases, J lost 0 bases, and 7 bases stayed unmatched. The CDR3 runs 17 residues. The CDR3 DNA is TGTGCCAGCAGCCGGACTAGCGGAAACCCCTCCTACAATGAGCAGTTCTTC. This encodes CASSRTSGNPSYNEQFF.

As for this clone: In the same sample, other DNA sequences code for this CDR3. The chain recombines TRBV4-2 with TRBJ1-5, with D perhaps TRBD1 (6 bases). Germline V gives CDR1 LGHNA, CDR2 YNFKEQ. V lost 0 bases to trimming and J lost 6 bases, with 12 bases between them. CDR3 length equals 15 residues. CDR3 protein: CASSQDPGAGQPQHF. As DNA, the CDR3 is TGTGCCAGCAGCCAAGATCCAGGGGCCGGTCAGCCCCAGCATTTT.

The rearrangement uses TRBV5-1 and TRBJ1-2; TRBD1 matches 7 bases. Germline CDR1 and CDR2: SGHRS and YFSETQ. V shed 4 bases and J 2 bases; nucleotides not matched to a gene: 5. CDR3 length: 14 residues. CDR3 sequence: CASSPGQANYGYTF. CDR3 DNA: TGCGCCAGCAGCCCTGGACAGGCCAACTATGGCTACACCTTC.

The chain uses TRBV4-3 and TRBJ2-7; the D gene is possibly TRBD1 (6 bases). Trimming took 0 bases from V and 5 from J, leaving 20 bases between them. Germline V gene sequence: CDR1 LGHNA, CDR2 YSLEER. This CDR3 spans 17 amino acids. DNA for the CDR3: TGCGCCAGCAGCCAAGAACTATCCGGGACAAGGCCCAACGAGCAGTACTTC. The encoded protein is CASSQELSGTRPNEQYF.

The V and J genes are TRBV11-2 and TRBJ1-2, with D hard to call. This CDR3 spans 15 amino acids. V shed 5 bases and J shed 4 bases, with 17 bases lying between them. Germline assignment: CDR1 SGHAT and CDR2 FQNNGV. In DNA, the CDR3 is TGTGCCAGCAGCCCAATTAAAAGGGAGGGCTATGGCTACACCTTC. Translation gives CASSPIKREGYGYTF.

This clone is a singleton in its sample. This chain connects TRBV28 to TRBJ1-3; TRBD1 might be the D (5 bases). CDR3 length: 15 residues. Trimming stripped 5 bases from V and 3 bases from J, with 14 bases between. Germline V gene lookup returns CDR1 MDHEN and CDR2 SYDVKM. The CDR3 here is CASSLRGGHGNTIYF. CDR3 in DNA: TGTGCCAGCAGTCTCCGGGGGGGTCATGGAAACACCATATATTTT.

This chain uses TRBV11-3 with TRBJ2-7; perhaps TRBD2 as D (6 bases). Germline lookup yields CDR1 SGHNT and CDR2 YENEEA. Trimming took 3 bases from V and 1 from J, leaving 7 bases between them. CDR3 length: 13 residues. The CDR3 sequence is CASSFSGSYEQYF. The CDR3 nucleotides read TGTGCCAGCAGCTTTAGCGGATCCTACGAGCAGTACTTC.

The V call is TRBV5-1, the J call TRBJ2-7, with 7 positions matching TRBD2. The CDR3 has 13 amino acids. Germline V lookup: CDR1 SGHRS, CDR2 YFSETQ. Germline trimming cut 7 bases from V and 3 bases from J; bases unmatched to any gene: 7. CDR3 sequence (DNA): TGCGCCAGCTCAAAAGCGGGAAGCTACGAGCAGTACTTC. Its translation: CASSKAGSYEQYF.

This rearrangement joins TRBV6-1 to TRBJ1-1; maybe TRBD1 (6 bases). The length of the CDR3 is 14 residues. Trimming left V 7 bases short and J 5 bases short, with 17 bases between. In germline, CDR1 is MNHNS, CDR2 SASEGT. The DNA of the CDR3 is TGTGCCAGCAACGAGGGGGTCTTGCGAACTGAAGCTTTCTTT. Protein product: CASNEGVLRTEAFF.

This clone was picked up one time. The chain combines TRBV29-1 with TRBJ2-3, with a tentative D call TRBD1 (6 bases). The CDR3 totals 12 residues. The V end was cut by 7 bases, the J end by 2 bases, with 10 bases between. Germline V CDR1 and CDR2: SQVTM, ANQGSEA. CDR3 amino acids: CSAGQFTDTQYF. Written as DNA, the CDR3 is TGCAGCGCCGGACAGTTCACAGATACGCAGTATTTT.

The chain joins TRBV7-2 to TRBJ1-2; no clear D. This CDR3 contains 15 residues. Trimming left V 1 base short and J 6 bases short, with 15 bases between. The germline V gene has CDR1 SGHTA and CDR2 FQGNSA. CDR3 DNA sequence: TGTGCCAGCAGCTTAGTCAGCGCCTCCACGAATGGCTACACCTTC. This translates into CASSLVSASTNGYTF.

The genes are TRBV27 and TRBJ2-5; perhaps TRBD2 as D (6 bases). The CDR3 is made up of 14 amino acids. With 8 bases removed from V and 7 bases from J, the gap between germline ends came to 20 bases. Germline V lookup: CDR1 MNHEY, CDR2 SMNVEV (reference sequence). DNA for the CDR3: TGTGCCAGCTCATACGGCCCGGAGGAGGGGACCCAGTACTTC. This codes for CASSYGPEEGTQYF.

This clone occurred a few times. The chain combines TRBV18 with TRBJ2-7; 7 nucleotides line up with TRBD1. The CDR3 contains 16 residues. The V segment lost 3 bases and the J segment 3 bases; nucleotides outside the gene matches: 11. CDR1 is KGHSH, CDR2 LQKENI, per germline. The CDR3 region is CASSPDFTGALYEQYF. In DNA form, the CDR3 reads TGTGCCAGCTCACCGGATTTCACAGGGGCCCTCTACGAGCAGTACTTC.

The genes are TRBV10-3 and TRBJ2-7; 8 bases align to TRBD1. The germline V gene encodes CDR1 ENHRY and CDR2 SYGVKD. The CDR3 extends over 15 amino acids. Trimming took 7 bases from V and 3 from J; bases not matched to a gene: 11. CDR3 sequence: CAIKTPGTGGYEQYF. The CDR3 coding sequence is TGTGCCATCAAAACTCCCGGGACAGGAGGCTACGAGCAGTACTTC.

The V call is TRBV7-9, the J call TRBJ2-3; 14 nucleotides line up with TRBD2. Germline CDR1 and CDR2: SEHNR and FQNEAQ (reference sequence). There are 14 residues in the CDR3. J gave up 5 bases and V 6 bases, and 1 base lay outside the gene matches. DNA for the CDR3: TGTGCCAGCAGGGGACTAGCGGGAGAAGATACGCAGTATTTT. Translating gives CASRGLAGEDTQYF.

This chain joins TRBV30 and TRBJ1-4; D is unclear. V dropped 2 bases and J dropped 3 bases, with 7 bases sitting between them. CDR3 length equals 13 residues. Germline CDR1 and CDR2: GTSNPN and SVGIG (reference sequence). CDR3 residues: CAWSTASNEKLFF. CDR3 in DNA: TGTGCCTGGAGTACAGCCTCTAATGAAAAACTGTTTTTT.

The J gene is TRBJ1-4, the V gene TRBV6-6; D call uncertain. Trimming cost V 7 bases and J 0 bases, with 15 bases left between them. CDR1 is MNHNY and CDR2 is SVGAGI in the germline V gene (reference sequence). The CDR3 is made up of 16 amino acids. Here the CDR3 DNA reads TGTGCCAGCAAACAATACAGTTCTTCAACTAATGAAAAACTGTTTTTT. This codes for CASKQYSSSTNEKLFF.

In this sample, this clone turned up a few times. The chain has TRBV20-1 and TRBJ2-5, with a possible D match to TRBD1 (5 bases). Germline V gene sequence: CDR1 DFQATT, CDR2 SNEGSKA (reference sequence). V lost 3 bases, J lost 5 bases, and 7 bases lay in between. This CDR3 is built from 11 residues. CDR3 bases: TGCAGTGCTAGCAGGGTTGAGACCCAGTACTTC. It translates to CSASRVETQYF.

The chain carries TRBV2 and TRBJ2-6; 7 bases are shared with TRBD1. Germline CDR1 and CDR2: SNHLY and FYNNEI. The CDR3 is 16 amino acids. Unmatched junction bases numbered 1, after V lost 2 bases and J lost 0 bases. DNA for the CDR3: TGTGCCAGCAGTGAATACAGGGGCTCTGGGGCCAACGTCCTGACTTTC. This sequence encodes CASSEYRGSGANVLTF.

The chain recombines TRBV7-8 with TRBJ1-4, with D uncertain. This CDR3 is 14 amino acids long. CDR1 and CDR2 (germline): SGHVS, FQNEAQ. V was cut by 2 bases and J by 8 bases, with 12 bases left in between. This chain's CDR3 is CASSLPDTSEKLFF. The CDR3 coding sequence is TGTGCCAGCAGCTTACCAGACACCTCAGAAAAACTGTTTTTT.

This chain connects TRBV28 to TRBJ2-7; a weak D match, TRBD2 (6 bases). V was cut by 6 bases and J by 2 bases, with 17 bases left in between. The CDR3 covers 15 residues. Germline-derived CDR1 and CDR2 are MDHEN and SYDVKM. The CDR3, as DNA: TGTGCCAGCAGAAGAAGGGACTGGGTGACCTACGAGCAGTACTTC. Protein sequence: CASRRRDWVTYEQYF.

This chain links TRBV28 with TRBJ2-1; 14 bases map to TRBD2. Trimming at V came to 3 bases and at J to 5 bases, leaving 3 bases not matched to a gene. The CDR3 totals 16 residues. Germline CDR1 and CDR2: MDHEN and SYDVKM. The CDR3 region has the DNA TGTGCCAGCAGTTTGACTAGCGGGGGGGGACACAATGAGCAGTTCTTC. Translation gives CASSLTSGGGHNEQFF.

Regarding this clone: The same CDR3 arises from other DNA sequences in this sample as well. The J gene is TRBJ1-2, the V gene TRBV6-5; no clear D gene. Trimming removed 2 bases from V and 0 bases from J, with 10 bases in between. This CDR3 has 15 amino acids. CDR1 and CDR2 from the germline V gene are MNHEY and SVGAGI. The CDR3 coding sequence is TGTGCCAGCAGTTACACAACCGGGACTAACTATGGCTACACCTTC. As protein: CASSYTTGTNYGYTF.

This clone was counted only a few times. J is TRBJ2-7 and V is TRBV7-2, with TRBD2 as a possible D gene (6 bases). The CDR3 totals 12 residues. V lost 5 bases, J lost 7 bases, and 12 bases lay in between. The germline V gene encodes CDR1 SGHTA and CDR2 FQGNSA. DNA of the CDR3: TGTGCCAGCAGCGCCCGGGGGATGGAGCAGTACTTC. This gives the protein CASSARGMEQYF.